This TCR beta chain was recorded in a study of shared clonotypes between healthy human individuals. Whole-study context: Each donor contributed plates that comprised three CD4 naive, three CD4 memory, two CD8 naive and one CD8 memory.

A single count supports this clone. Trimming pared 1 base from V and 5 bases from J, leaving 11 bases between. Germline V lookup: CDR1 SGHDN, CDR2 FVKESK. The CDR3 loop spans 15 amino acids. Assay used: immunoSEQ multiplex PCR; TCRdb lists only in-frame clones, some missing. The sample comprises 2.3 million or so clones, just over 90% of which are singletons, and 0.35% to 0.5% rests with the top ten. The chain has TRBV14 and TRBJ2-2; D not resolved. The sequence was obtained from a man younger than 35 in good health. Some clones in this sample may be carry-over from other donors' samples. Sequenced material: naive CD4+ T cells from PBMCs. Specified subset: CD45RA+ positively selected. CDR3 loop: CASSQAVGWTGELFF. DNA of the CDR3: TGTGCCAGCAGCCAAGCGGTTGGTTGGACCGGGGAGCTGTTTTTT.